This entry lists 29 T cell receptor beta chains sequenced from one sample in a study of radiotherapy plus CTLA-4 blockade in lung cancer. Only in-frame clones appear in the TCRdb table, and some are missing; sequencing was by immunoSEQ multiplex PCR. This table holds 14,000 to 15,000 clones, 55% to 80% found once. This specimen consisted of peripheral blood, obtained from a patient treated with radiotherapy plus ipilimumab. These receptors all stem from a human donor with non-small cell lung cancer whose response to radiotherapy plus ipilimumab could not be evaluated.

The chain joins TRBV4-1 to TRBJ1-2; 7 positions agree with TRBD1. V shed 3 bases, J shed 3 bases, and the junction held 7 bases outside the gene matches. CDR1 is MGHRA, CDR2 YSYEKL, per germline. The length of the CDR3 is 15 residues. CDR3 in DNA: TGCGCCAGCAGCCACGGGACAGCACTAGACTATGGCTACACCTTC. It translates to CASSHGTALDYGYTF.

The sample holds a few counts of this clone. Here the CDR3 reads CASSQHATGEAEAFF. CDR3 DNA: TGCGCCAGCAGCCAGCATGCTACAGGGGAGGCTGAAGCTTTCTTT. The chain employs TRBV4-1 and TRBJ1-1; 7 positions agree with TRBD1. V lost 3 bases and J lost 6; bases outside the gene matches: 10. This CDR3 comprises 15 residues. Germline loops: CDR1 MGHRA, CDR2 YSYEKL.

This chain links TRBV7-2 with TRBJ1-2, with TRBD1 identical over 10 bases. V was pared by 10 bases and J by 11 bases, with 16 bases of the junction left unmatched. The CDR3 extends over 14 amino acids. The germline V gene encodes CDR1 SGHTA and CDR2 FQGNSA. This chain's CDR3 is CATDPGQGRPAYTF. The CDR3 DNA follows: TGTGCCACCGATCCGGGACAGGGGCGGCCCGCATACACCTTC.

J is TRBJ1-1 and V is TRBV6-5; D remains ambiguous. Germline lookup yields CDR1 MNHEY and CDR2 SVGAGI. V lost 7 bases and J 4 bases, leaving 16 bases between the germline ends. The CDR3 is 14 amino acids. The CDR3 region has the DNA TGTGCCAGCACCCCCGGGGTCTCGGGCACTGAAGCTTTCTTT. As protein: CASTPGVSGTEAFF.

The rearrangement uses TRBV6-4 and TRBJ2-2; 9 nucleotides align to TRBD1. Germline assignment: CDR1 MRHNA and CDR2 SNTAGT. J lost 5 bases, V lost 5 bases, and 6 bases had no gene match. The CDR3 is 15 amino acids. The CDR3 protein is CASSKTGGETGELFF. The CDR3 DNA reads TGTGCCAGCAGTAAAACAGGGGGCGAAACCGGGGAGCTGTTTTTT.

This chain joins TRBV19 and TRBJ1-4, with D hard to call. Germline assignment: CDR1 LNHDA and CDR2 SQIVND (reference sequence). The germline V and J ends were trimmed by 6 bases and 5 bases, with 13 bases remaining between them. The CDR3 has 14 residues. CDR3 nucleotide sequence: TGTGCCAGTAGAAATGGACGGAGGAATGAAAAACTGTTTTTT. This encodes CASRNGRRNEKLFF.

The chain joins TRBV29-1 to TRBJ1-1, with 10 bases that match TRBD1. This CDR3 has 14 residues. V lost 7 bases, J lost 6 bases, and 11 bases stayed unmatched. The germline CDR1 and CDR2 sequences are SQVTM and ANQGSEA. CDR3 region: CSGRRQGAGAEAFF. CDR3 nucleotide sequence: TGCAGCGGGAGACGACAGGGGGCGGGGGCTGAAGCTTTCTTT.

The rearrangement links TRBV7-2 to TRBJ2-5, with TRBD2 identical over 7 bases. The CDR3 length is 12 residues. Per germline, CDR1 SGHTA and CDR2 FQGNSA. V shed 6 bases, J shed 9 bases, and the junction held 7 bases outside the gene matches. As DNA, the CDR3 is TGTGCCAGCAGATCGACTAGCCGGGCCCAGTACTTC. It yields the protein CASRSTSRAQYF.

The chain joins TRBV5-4 to TRBJ1-2; D is possibly TRBD1 (6 bases). Germline values: CDR1 SGHNT, CDR2 YYREEE (reference sequence). V shed 0 bases and J shed 7 bases, with 10 bases lying between them. The CDR3 spans 13 residues. The CDR3, as DNA: TGTGCCAGCAGCTTGGATGGGACATCTGGCTACACCTTC. It codes for CASSLDGTSGYTF.

This chain joins TRBV7-9 and TRBJ2-7, with 10 bases identical to TRBD2. Germline loops: CDR1 SEHNR, CDR2 FQNEAQ (reference sequence). Trimming took 8 bases from V and 7 from J; bases not matched to a gene: 11. The CDR3 totals 14 residues. The CDR3 spells CASEPSGGRGEQYF. The CDR3 DNA sequence: TGTGCCAGCGAACCTAGCGGGGGCAGAGGGGAGCAGTACTTC.

The genes are TRBV9 and TRBJ2-3, with 8 bases matching TRBD2. Unmatched junction bases numbered 5, after V lost 3 bases and J lost 5 bases. Germline CDR1 SGDLS, CDR2 YYNGEE. The CDR3 runs 14 residues. CDR3 protein: CASSAGTSIDTQYF. The CDR3 DNA follows: TGTGCCAGCAGCGCCGGGACTAGTATAGATACGCAGTATTTT.

V and J are TRBV7-6 and TRBJ1-1; D is possibly TRBD1 (5 bases). CDR3 length equals 13 residues. CDR1 and CDR2 from the germline V gene are SGHVS and FNYEAQ. The V end was cut by 5 bases, the J end by 4 bases, with 11 bases between. CDR3 in DNA: TGTGCCAGCAGCGCAGGGATGAGCACTGAAGCTTTCTTT. Translation: CASSAGMSTEAFF. Using reference TRBV7-6 and TRBJ1-1 for the parts outside the CDR3, the full variable domain is GAGVSQSPRYKVTKRGQDVALRCDPISGHVSLYWYRQALGQGPEFLTYFNYEAQQDKSGLPNDRFSAERPEGSISTLTIQRTEQRDSAMYRCASSAGMSTEAFFGQGTRLTVV.

This clone has just one count. The chain's CDR3 is CASSSGGGWGYGYTF. DNA of the CDR3: TGTGCCAGCAGCTCGGGGGGGGGTTGGGGCTATGGCTACACCTTC. The V and J genes are TRBV7-2 and TRBJ1-2; tentatively, D is TRBD1 (5 bases). The CDR3 loop spans 15 amino acids. V lost 4 bases and J 4 bases, leaving 16 bases between the germline ends. In germline, CDR1 is SGHTA, CDR2 FQGNSA.

The V and J genes are TRBV6-1 and TRBJ1-1; 7 bases are shared with TRBD1. CDR1 is MNHNS, CDR2 SASEGT, per germline. With 3 bases clipped from V and 6 bases from J, the junction kept 4 bases outside the gene matches. CDR3 length: 13 residues. In DNA form, the CDR3 reads TGTGCCAGCAGTGACCGACAGGGTCCTGAAGCTTTCTTT. Translation gives CASSDRQGPEAFF.

V and J are TRBV11-2 and TRBJ1-1; 8 nucleotides line up with TRBD1. V was clipped by 4 bases and J by 11 bases; unmatched bases: 6. The CDR3 consists of 12 residues. Germline V gene data show CDR1 as SGHAT and CDR2 as FQNNGV. This CDR3 reads CASSSDRGYAFF. The CDR3 nucleotides read TGTGCCAGCAGCTCCGACAGGGGCTACGCTTTCTTT.

The V call is TRBV6-6, the J call TRBJ2-2; TRBD2 aligns across 7 bases. Germline trimming cut 5 bases from V and 7 bases from J; bases unmatched to any gene: 4. There are 13 residues in the CDR3. Germline-derived CDR1 and CDR2 are MNHNY and SVGAGI (reference sequence). The CDR3 sequence is CASSRLAVGELFF. Here the CDR3 DNA reads TGTGCCAGCAGTCGACTAGCTGTCGGGGAGCTGTTTTTT.

The chain has TRBV2 and TRBJ1-2, with D possibly TRBD1 on 6 matching bases. CDR1 and CDR2 from the germline V gene are SNHLY and FYNNEI. The CDR3 is 11 amino acids. The V gene lost 6 bases and the J gene lost 7 bases, with 9 bases spanning the gap. Written as DNA, the CDR3 is TGTGCCAGCAGACTGGGGGCTGGCTACACCTTC. The encoded protein is CASRLGAGYTF.

The chain has TRBV19 and TRBJ2-4; D gene unclear. V lost 2 bases to trimming and J lost 0 bases, with 5 bases between them. Germline assignment: CDR1 LNHDA and CDR2 SQIVND (reference sequence). The CDR3 spans 14 residues. For the CDR3, the DNA is TGTGCCAGTAGTATATGGCTAGCCAAAAACATTCAGTACTTC. Its translation: CASSIWLAKNIQYF.

V and J are TRBV7-2 and TRBJ1-1, with D possibly matching TRBD1 (5 bases). Germline CDR1 is SGHTA and CDR2 is FQGNSA. The V end was cut by 1 base, the J end by 1 base, with 19 bases between. This CDR3 is built from 18 residues. The CDR3 DNA follows: TGTGCCAGCAGCTTAGTCAGTGGGGGGGTAGTCAAGAACACTGAAGCTTTCTTT. Translated: CASSLVSGGVVKNTEAFF.

The chain uses TRBV5-1 and TRBJ2-5, with a tentative D call TRBD2 (6 bases). V lost 7 bases to trimming and J lost 2 bases, with 18 bases between them. The CDR3 loop spans 15 amino acids. The germline CDR1 and CDR2 sequences are SGHRS and YFSETQ. This CDR3 is CASFEGRGDQETQYF. CDR3 bases: TGCGCCAGCTTCGAAGGGCGGGGAGATCAAGAGACCCAGTACTTC.

The chain is built from TRBV5-1 and TRBJ2-1, with 7 positions matching TRBD1. The CDR3 contains 14 residues. V lost 4 bases and J lost 4; bases outside the gene matches: 5. CDR1 is SGHRS, CDR2 YFSETQ, per germline. This CDR3 reads CASSPGQEYNEQFF. The DNA for the CDR3 is TGCGCCAGCAGCCCCGGACAGGAGTACAATGAGCAGTTCTTC.

Of note for this clone: One junction end disagrees with the germline gene, perhaps due to a read error. V gene TRBV2 combines with J gene TRBJ2-4, with a tentative D call TRBD1 (5 bases). CDR1 is SNHLY, CDR2 FYNNEI, per germline. The CDR3 loop spans 15 amino acids. CDR3 loop: CASIQGLGAKNIRYF. CDR3 bases: TGTGCCAGCATTCAGGGTCTAGGGGCCAAAAACATTCGGTACTTC.

This clone was seen just once. The chain carries TRBV6-1 and TRBJ1-5; 7 nucleotides align to TRBD1. This CDR3 contains 15 residues. Germline CDR1 and CDR2: MNHNS and SASEGT. With 1 base clipped from V and 7 bases from J, the junction kept 7 bases outside the gene matches. The CDR3 region is CASSEDRQGAQPQHF. The CDR3 region has the DNA TGTGCCAGCAGTGAAGACCGACAGGGCGCCCAGCCCCAGCATTTT.

The V and J genes are TRBV5-1 and TRBJ1-1; no definite D call. Between the trimmed V and J ends, which lost 0 bases and 4 bases, there was a span of 7 bases. CDR1 and CDR2 from the germline V gene are SGHRS and YFSETQ. The CDR3 totals 13 residues. The CDR3 DNA reads as TGCGCCAGCAGCTTGGAGTCTAGCACTGAAGCTTTCTTT. Its translation: CASSLESSTEAFF. Complete variable domain (other parts from reference TRBV5-1 and TRBJ1-1): KAGVTQTPRYLIKTRGQQVTLSCSPISGHRSVSWYQQTPGQGLQFLFEYFSETQRNKGNFPGRFSGRQFSNSRSEMNVSTLELGDSALYLCASSLESSTEAFFGQGTRLTVV.

This chain uses TRBV5-1 with TRBJ1-1; D possibly corresponds to TRBD1 (6 bases). CDR1 is SGHRS, CDR2 YFSETQ, per germline. This CDR3 comprises 14 residues. V lost 1 base and J 1 base, leaving 8 bases between the germline ends. The CDR3 DNA follows: TGCGCCAGCAGCTTGCGGGGACAGAACACTGAAGCTTTCTTT. Protein product: CASSLRGQNTEAFF.

A few counts support this clone. V and J are TRBV18 and TRBJ2-5; D remains unclear. This CDR3 comprises 15 residues. CDR1 is KGHSH and CDR2 is LQKENI in the germline V gene. V lost 0 bases to trimming and J lost 8 bases, with 16 bases between them. The CDR3 nucleotides are TGTGCCAGCTCACCACCTGTTCAAACAGTTCTAACCCAGTACTTC. Protein sequence: CASSPPVQTVLTQYF.

This clone was seen only a few times. This sequence joins TRBV29-1 and TRBJ2-1; TRBD1 matches 10 bases. The CDR3 runs to 16 residues. Germline trimming cut 3 bases from V and 8 bases from J; bases unmatched to any gene: 13. Germline assignment: CDR1 SQVTM and CDR2 ANQGSEA. The CDR3 DNA follows: TGCAGCGTTGATCGGTCACTGGGACAGGGGACCCATGAGCAGTTCTTC. The encoded protein is CSVDRSLGQGTHEQFF.

CDR3 sequence reads: CASSLGGTGAGQPQHF. The CDR3 nucleotides are TGTGCCAGCAGCTTAGGAGGGACAGGGGCAGGTCAGCCCCAGCATTTT. V is TRBV7-2 and J is TRBJ1-5; TRBD1 aligns across 10 bases. The CDR3 extends over 16 amino acids. V lost 1 base, J lost 6 bases, and 6 bases stayed unmatched. Germline lookup yields CDR1 SGHTA and CDR2 FQGNSA.

This chain joins TRBV28 and TRBJ2-5; 10 bases match TRBD1. The V gene end was trimmed by 5 bases and the J gene end by 2 bases; junction bases not matched to a gene: 5. CDR3 length: 15 residues. CDR1 is MDHEN, CDR2 SYDVKM, per germline. CDR3 sequence: CASSTPGQGQETQYF. CDR3 coding DNA: TGTGCCAGCAGTACTCCGGGACAGGGGCAAGAGACCCAGTACTTC.